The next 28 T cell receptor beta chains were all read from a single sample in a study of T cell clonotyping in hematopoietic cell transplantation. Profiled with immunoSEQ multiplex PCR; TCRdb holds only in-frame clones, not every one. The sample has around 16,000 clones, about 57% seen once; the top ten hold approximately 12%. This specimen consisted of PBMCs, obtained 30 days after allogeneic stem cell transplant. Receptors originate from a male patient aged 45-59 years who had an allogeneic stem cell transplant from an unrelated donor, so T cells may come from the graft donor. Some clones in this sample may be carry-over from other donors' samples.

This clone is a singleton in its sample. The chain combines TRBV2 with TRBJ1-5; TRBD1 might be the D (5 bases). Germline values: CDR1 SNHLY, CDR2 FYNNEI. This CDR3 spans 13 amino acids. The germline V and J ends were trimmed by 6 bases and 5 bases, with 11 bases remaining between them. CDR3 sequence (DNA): TGTGCCAGCAGGGCAGGGCTCGATCAGCCCCAGCATTTT. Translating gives CASRAGLDQPQHF. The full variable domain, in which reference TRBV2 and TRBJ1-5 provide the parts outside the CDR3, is EPEVTQTPSHQVTQMGQEVILRCVPISNHLYFYWYRQILGQKVEFLVSFYNNEISEKSEIFDDQFSVERPDGSNFTLKIRSTKLEDSAMYFCASRAGLDQPQHFGDGTRLSIL.

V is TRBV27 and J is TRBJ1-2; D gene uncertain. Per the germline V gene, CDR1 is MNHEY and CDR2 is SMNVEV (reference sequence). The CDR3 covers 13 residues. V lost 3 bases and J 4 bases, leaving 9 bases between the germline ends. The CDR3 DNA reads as TGTGCCAGCAGTTTCTCTTCCGTCTATGGCTACACCTTC. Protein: CASSFSSVYGYTF.

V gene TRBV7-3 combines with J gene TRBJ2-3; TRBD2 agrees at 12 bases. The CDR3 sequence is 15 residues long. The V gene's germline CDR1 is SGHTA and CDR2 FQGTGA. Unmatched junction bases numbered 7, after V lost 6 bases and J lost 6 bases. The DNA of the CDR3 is TGTGCCAGCAGGCCTACTAGCGGGGGGATGGATACGCAGTATTTT. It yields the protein CASRPTSGGMDTQYF.

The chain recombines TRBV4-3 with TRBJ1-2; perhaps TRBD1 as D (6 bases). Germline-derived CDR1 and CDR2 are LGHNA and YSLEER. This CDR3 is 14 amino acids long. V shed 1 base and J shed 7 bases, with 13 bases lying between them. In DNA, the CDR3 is TGCGCCAGCAGCCAAGGGGCATCACAGGGTGGCTACACCTTC. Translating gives CASSQGASQGGYTF.

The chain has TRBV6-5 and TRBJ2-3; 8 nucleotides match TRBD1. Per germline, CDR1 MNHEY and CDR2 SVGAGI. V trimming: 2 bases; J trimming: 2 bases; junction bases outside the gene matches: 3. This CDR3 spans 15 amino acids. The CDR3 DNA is TGTGCCAGCAGTTACCGGGACAGGATCACAGATACGCAGTATTTT. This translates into CASSYRDRITDTQYF.

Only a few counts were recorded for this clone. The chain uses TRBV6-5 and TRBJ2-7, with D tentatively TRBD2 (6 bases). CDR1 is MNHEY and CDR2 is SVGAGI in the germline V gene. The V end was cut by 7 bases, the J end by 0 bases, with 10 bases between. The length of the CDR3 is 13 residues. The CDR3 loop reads CASTSSGSYEQYF. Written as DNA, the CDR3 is TGTGCCAGCACGAGTAGCGGCTCCTACGAGCAGTACTTC.

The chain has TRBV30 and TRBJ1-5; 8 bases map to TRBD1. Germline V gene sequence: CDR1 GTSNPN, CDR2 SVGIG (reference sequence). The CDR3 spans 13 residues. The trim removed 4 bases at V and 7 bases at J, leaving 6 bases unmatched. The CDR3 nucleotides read TGTGCCTGGAATTCGGGGGACAGGCAGCCCCAGCATTTT. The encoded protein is CAWNSGDRQPQHF.

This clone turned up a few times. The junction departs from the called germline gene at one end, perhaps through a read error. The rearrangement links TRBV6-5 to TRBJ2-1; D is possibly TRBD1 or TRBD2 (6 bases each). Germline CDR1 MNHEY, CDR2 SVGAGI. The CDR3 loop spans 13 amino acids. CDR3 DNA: TGTGCCAGCAGTTACTCGGGGGGCGGGCCGAGGCTCTTC. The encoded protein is CASSYSGGGPRLF.

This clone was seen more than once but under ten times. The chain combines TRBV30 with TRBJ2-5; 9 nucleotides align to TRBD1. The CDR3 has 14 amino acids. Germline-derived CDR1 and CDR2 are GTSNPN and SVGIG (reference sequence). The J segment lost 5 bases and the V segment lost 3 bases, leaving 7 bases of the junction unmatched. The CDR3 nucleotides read TGTGCCTGGAGGGAACAGGGGGCGAGGGAGACCCAGTACTTC. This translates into CAWREQGARETQYF.

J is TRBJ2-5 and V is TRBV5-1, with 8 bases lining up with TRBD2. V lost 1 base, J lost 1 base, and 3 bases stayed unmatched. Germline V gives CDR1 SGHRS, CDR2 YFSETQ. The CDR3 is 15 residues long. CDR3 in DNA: TGCGCCAGCAGCTTGTGGCGGGGGGCCCAAGAGACCCAGTACTTC. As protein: CASSLWRGAQETQYF.

The CDR3 sequence is CAWPDHPGNTIYF. The DNA of the CDR3 is TGTGCCTGGCCGGACCATCCTGGAAACACCATATATTTT. The genes are TRBV30 and TRBJ1-3; no clear D. Germline loops: CDR1 GTSNPN, CDR2 SVGIG (reference sequence). Deletions cut 5 bases from V and 2 bases from J, with 10 bases between. The CDR3 covers 13 residues.

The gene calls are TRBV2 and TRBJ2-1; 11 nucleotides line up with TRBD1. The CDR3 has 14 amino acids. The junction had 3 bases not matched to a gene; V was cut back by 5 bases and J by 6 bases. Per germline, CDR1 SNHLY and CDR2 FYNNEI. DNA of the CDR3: TGTGCCAGCAGTTGGGACAGGGGGGGCAATGAGCAGTTCTTC. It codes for CASSWDRGGNEQFF.

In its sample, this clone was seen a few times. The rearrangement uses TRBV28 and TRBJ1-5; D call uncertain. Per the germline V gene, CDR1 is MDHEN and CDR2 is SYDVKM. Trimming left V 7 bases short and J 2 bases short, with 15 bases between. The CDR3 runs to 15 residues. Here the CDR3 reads CASNRSGGGNQPQHF. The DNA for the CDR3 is TGTGCCAGCAATAGGTCAGGAGGTGGCAATCAGCCCCAGCATTTT.

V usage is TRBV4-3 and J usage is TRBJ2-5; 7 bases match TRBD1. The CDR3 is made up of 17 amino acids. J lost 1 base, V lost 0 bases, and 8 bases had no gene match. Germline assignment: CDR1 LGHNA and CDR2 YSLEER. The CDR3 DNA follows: TGCGCCAGCAGCCAAGAGGGCGTAGGGGGCCCCCAAGAGACCCAGTACTTC. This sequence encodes CASSQEGVGGPQETQYF.

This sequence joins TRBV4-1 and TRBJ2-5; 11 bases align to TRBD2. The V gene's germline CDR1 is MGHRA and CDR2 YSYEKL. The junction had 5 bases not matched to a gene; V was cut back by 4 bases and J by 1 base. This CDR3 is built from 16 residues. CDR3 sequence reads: CASSRTSGGTQETQYF. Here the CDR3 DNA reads TGCGCCAGCAGCCGCACTAGCGGGGGTACCCAAGAGACCCAGTACTTC.

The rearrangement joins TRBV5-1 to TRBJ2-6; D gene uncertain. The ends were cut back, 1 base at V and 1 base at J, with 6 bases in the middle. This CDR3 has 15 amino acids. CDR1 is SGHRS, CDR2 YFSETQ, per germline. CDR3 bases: TGCGCCAGCAGCTTGCGGATGTCTGGGGCCAACGTCCTGACTTTC. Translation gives CASSLRMSGANVLTF.

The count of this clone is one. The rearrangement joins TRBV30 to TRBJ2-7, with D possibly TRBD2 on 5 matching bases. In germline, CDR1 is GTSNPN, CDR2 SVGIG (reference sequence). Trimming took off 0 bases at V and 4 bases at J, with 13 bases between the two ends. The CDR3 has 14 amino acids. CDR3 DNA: TGTGCCTGGAGTGTAGAGCGGTTTGGGTACGAGCAGTACTTC. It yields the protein CAWSVERFGYEQYF.

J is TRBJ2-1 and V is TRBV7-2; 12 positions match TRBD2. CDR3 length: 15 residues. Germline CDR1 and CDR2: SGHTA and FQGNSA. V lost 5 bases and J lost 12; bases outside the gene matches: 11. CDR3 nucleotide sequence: TGTGCCAGCAGCCCTAACTCCCCGGGACTAGCGGGGCAGTTCTTC. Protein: CASSPNSPGLAGQFF.

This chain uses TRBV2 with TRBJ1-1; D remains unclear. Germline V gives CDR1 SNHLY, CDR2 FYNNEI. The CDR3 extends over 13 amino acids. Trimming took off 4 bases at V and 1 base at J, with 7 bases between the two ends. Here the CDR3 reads CASSASGNTEAFF. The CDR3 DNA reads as TGTGCCAGCAGTGCCTCAGGGAACACTGAAGCTTTCTTT. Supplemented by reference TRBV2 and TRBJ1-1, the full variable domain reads EPEVTQTPSHQVTQMGQEVILRCVPISNHLYFYWYRQILGQKVEFLVSFYNNEISEKSEIFDDQFSVERPDGSNFTLKIRSTKLEDSAMYFCASSASGNTEAFFGQGTRLTVV.

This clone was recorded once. This CDR3 is CASSAYADTQYF. As DNA, the CDR3 is TGTGCCAGCAGCGCCTATGCAGATACGCAGTATTTT. This chain links TRBV7-2 with TRBJ2-3; D uncertain. This CDR3 has 12 residues. Between the trimmed V and J ends, which lost 5 bases and 4 bases, there was a span of 7 bases. Per the germline V gene, CDR1 is SGHTA and CDR2 is FQGNSA.

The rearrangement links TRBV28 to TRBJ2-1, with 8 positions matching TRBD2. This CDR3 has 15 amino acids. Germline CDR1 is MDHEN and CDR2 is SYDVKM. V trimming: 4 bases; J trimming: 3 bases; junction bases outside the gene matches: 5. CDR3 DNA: TGTGCCAGCAGTTCGCAGCGGGAGCGCTACAATGAGCAGTTCTTC. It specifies CASSSQRERYNEQFF.

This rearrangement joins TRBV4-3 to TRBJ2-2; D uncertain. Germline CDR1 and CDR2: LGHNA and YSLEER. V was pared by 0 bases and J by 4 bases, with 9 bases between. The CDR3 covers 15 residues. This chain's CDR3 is CASSQEGISTGELFF. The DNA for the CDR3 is TGCGCCAGCAGCCAAGAAGGGATAAGCACCGGGGAGCTGTTTTTT.

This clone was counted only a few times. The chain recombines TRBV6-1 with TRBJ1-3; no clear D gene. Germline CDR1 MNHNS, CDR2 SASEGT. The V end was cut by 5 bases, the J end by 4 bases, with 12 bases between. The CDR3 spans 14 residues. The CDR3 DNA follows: TGTGCCAGCAGTCGAGGCAGGTCAGGAAACACCATATATTTT. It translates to CASSRGRSGNTIYF.

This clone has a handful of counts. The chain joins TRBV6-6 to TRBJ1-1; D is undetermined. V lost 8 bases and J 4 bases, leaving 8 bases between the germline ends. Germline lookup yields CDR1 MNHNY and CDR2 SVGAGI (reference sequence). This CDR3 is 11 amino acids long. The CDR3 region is CASGWGTEAFF. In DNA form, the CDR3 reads TGTGCCAGCGGTTGGGGCACTGAAGCTTTCTTT.

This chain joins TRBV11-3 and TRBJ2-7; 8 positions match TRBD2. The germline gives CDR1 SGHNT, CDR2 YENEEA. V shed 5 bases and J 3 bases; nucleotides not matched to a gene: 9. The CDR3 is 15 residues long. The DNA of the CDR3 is TGTGCCAGCAGCAGGAGGGCGGGGGGTATCTACGAGCAGTACTTC. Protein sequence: CASSRRAGGIYEQYF. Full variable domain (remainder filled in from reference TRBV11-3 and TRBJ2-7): EAGVVQSPRYKIIEKKQPVAFWCNPISGHNTLYWYLQNLGQGPELLIRYENEEAVDDSQLPKDRFSAERLKGVDSTLKIQPAELGDSAVYLCASSRRAGGIYEQYFGPGTRLTVT.

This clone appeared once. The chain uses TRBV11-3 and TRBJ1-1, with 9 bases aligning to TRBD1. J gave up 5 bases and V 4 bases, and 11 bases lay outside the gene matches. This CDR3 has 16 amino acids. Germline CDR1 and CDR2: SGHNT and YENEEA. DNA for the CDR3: TGTGCCAGCAGCTCCGGGACAGGGAGCCGGGGGACTGAAGCTTTCTTT. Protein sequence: CASSSGTGSRGTEAFF.

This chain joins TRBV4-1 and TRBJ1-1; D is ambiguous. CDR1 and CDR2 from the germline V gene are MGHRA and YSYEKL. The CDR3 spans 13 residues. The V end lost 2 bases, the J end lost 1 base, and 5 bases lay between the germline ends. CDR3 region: CASSQTSNTEAFF. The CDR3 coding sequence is TGCGCCAGCAGCCAAACGTCGAACACTGAAGCTTTCTTT.

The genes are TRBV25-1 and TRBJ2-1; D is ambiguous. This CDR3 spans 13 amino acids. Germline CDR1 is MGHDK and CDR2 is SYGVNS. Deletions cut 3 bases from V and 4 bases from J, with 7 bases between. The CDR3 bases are TGTGCCAGCAGTGATCGGGCATACAATGAGCAGTTCTTC. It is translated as CASSDRAYNEQFF.